This TCR beta chain was sequenced during a study of blood T cell repertoires in COVID-19. Study information: The origin of the acute and convalescent COVID-19 samples was the United States, Italy and Spain. T cells, B-cell-depleted T cells, or PBMCs supplied cDNA or gDNA.

The protocol was immunoSEQ multiplex PCR, while the TCRdb copy is restricted to in-frame clones and leaves out a portion. This sample carries around 100,000 clones, about nine tenths of them seen once, and the ten largest clones take 4.5% to 5%. The sequenced sample consisted of peripheral blood. The sequence was obtained from a woman older than 75 with acute or convalescent COVID-19.

The CDR3 sequence: CASSTRPGQGGSPLHF. For the CDR3, the DNA is TGTGCCAGCAGCACCCGCCCGGGACAGGGCGGTTCACCCCTCCACTTT. V usage is TRBV7-2 and J usage is TRBJ1-6, with 9 bases matching TRBD1. J lost 9 bases, V lost 5 bases, and 11 bases had no gene match. The CDR3 extends over 16 amino acids. Germline CDR1 and CDR2: SGHTA and FQGNSA.